These 7 T cell receptor beta chains were all obtained from the same sample, sequenced in a study of T-cell reconstitution after alpha-beta-depleted transplantation in children. Unique molecular identifiers featured in how the TCRbeta library was prepared. TCRdb re-called the PCR reads through MiXCR, storing one row per CDR3 protein. The sample includes fewer than 500,000 distinct CDR3 sequences, roughly 43% of them seen just once. The sample here was PBMCs, taken before TCRalphabeta/CD19-depleted stem cell transplant. The origin of the receptors is a girl aged 2-9 years with aplastic anemia, due to receive a stem cell transplant.

This clonotype occurred a few times. The chain has TRBV7-2 and TRBJ2-7, with a possible D match to TRBD2 (6 bases). Germline V CDR1 and CDR2: SGHTA, FQGNSA. The CDR3 loop spans 14 amino acids. Trimming removed 6 bases from V and 7 bases from J, with 19 bases in between. The CDR3 here is CASRPPGERGEQYF. The CDR3 nucleotides read TGTGCCAGCAGGCCCCCGGGGGAGAGGGGAGAGCAGTACTTC.

The rearrangement links TRBV7-9 to TRBJ2-1; D is possibly TRBD2 (5 bases). Looked up from germline, CDR1 is SEHNR and CDR2 is FQNEAQ (reference sequence). CDR3 length: 15 amino acids. Trimming left V 5 bases short and J 8 bases short, with 19 bases between. The CDR3 nucleotides read TGTGCCAGCAGCCCCCAGGACGGGGAAGGCGATGAGCAGTTCTTC. Its protein is CASSPQDGEGDEQFF. The full variable domain, in which reference TRBV7-9 and TRBJ2-1 provide the parts outside the CDR3, is DTGVSQNPRHKITKRGQNVTFRCDPISEHNRLYWYRQTLGQGPEFLTYFQNEAQLEKSRLLSDRFSAERPKGSFSTLEIQRTEQGDSAMYLCASSPQDGEGDEQFFGPGTRLTVL.

This clonotype was counted once. The gene calls are TRBV20-1 and TRBJ1-2; D perhaps matches TRBD1 (6 bases). Between the trimmed V and J ends, which lost 0 bases and 3 bases, there was a span of 14 bases. The germline V gene encodes CDR1 DFQATT and CDR2 SNEGSKA (reference sequence). CDR3 length equals 15 residues. The DNA for the CDR3 is TGCAGTGCTAGAGACTTACAGGGTCCGGACTATGGCTACACCTTC. Its translation is CSARDLQGPDYGYTF.

This rearrangement joins TRBV7-2 to TRBJ2-1; 8 bases line up with TRBD2. The length of the CDR3 is 17 residues. V was clipped by 1 base and J by 4 bases; unmatched bases: 9. Germline lookup yields CDR1 SGHTA and CDR2 FQGNSA. In DNA, the CDR3 is TGTGCCAGCAGCTTAGTCCGGACGGTAGCGGGGTACAATGAGCAGTTCTTC. This encodes CASSLVRTVAGYNEQFF. Looking up the rest from reference TRBV7-2 and TRBJ2-1 gives the full variable domain: GAGVSQSPSNKVTEKGKDVELRCDPISGHTALYWYRQSLGQGLEFLIYFQGNSAPDKSGLPSDRFSAERTGGSVSTLTIQRTQQEDSAVYLCASSLVRTVAGYNEQFFGPGTRLTVL.

V is TRBV28 and J is TRBJ2-2; D uncertain. Germline lookup yields CDR1 MDHEN and CDR2 SYDVKM. V was pared by 0 bases and J by 4 bases, with 15 bases between. The CDR3 has 17 residues. CDR3 bases: TGTGCCAGCAGTTTATGCTGCCGGGTACTCCTCACCGGGGAGCTGTTTTTT. Its protein is CASSLCCRVLLTGELFF. Full variable domain (rest looked up from reference TRBV28 and TRBJ2-2): DVKVTQSSRYLVKRTGEKVFLECVQDMDHENMFWYRQDPGLGLRLIYFSYDVKMKEKGDIPEGYSVSREKKERFSLILESASTNQTSMYLCASSLCCRVLLTGELFFGEGSRLTVL.

This clonotype showed up just a few times. This chain connects TRBV19 to TRBJ2-2; D is perhaps TRBD2 (6 bases). Germline CDR1 and CDR2: LNHDA and SQIVND (reference sequence). This CDR3 has 17 amino acids. Trimming removed 1 base from V and 7 bases from J, with 19 bases in between. The CDR3 nucleotides are TGTGCCAGTAGTATAGGGGTCGGGAGAACTGCTGGCGGGGAGCTGTTTTTT. Translation gives CASSIGVGRTAGGELFF.

This clonotype was observed at least ten times. The chain couples TRBV20-1 to TRBJ2-5; maybe TRBD2 (5 bases). V lost 4 bases to trimming and J lost 2 bases, with 17 bases between them. CDR1 DFQATT and CDR2 SNEGSKA come from the germline V gene (reference sequence). The length of the CDR3 is 15 residues. The CDR3 loop reads CSATNDRTRQETQYF. The CDR3 nucleotides are TGCAGTGCTACAAACGACCGGACTCGTCAAGAGACCCAGTACTTC.